The rows below give T cell receptor beta chains drawn from one sample of a study of CD8 T cells in Susac syndrome. TCRdb ran MiXCR on the immunoSEQ multiplex PCR reads and lists one entry per CDR3 protein. The top ten clones hold approximately 0.099% of a sample with some 170,000 distinct CDR3 sequences, over 90% of them seen once. Sequencing input: CD4+ T cells from PBMCs. The source is a human donor with Susac syndrome. The CDR3 runs from the conserved cysteine through the conserved F or W. A D gene is named only where the DNA matches it firmly. Not every row has a clone size; where given, it reads once, few, many or a size class.

DNA: TGTGCCATCAGTGAGTCCACTAACTATGGCTACACCTTC; CDR3: CAISESTNYGYTF; size: NA; D: NA; J: TRBJ1-2; V: TRBV10-3
DNA: TGCAGTGCAAGACCGGGCAGTAGCTTCGGTGGCTACACCTTC; CDR3: CSARPGSSFGGYTF; size: NA; D: NA; J: TRBJ1-2; V: TRBV20-1
DNA: TGCAGTGCTGGGGGACAGGGGGACACCGGGGAGCTGTTTTTT; CDR3: CSAGGQGDTGELFF; size: NA; D: TRBD1; J: TRBJ2-2; V: TRBV20-1
DNA: TGTGCCAGCAGAATCCGGGACCCGGGGGAGCAGTACTTC; CDR3: CASRIRDPGEQYF; size: NA; D: NA; J: TRBJ2-7; V: TRBV6-6
DNA: TGTGCCAGCAGTTTATCGGCCAGCTCCGGTTCACCCCTCCACTTT; CDR3: CASSLSASSGSPLHF; size: NA; D: NA; J: TRBJ1-6; V: TRBV12-3/TRBV12-4
DNA: TGCAGCGTTGTCCTAGCGGGAGGGCCGGAGACCCAGTACTTC; CDR3: CSVVLAGGPETQYF; size: NA; D: TRBD2; J: TRBJ2-5; V: TRBV29-1
DNA: TGTGCCTGGAGTGTACCCCGACTATTAAGCGAGCAGTACTTC; CDR3: CAWSVPRLLSEQYF; size: once; D: NA; J: TRBJ2-7; V: TRBV30
DNA: TGTGCCAGCAGCTTCGACAGGGGAAACCTGAACACTGAAGCTTTCTTT; CDR3: CASSFDRGNLNTEAFF; size: NA; D: TRBD1; J: TRBJ1-1; V: TRBV5-4
DNA: TGTGCCAGCAGTGATTGGAACACTGAAGCTTTCTTT; CDR3: CASSDWNTEAFF; size: NA; D: NA; J: TRBJ1-1; V: TRBV6-2/TRBV6-3
DNA: TGTGCCAGCAGCGGAGGACAGGGGGCACGAGCTTTCTTT; CDR3: CASSGGQGARAFF; size: NA; D: TRBD1; J: TRBJ1-1; V: TRBV9
DNA: TGTGCCAGCAGTGACTCCGGGGGCCCCGATACGCAGTATTTT; CDR3: CASSDSGGPDTQYF; size: NA; D: NA; J: TRBJ2-3; V: TRBV6-4
DNA: TGTGCCAGCAGCCAACGGAACCGGACAGGGAGAACTAGCTCGGGCACAGATACGCAGTATTTT; CDR3: CASSQRNRTGRTSSGTDTQYF; size: NA; D: TRBD1; J: TRBJ2-3; V: TRBV3-1
DNA: TGTGCCAGCAGCTTCGCGGGAGGGCCGGATGAGCAGTTCTTC; CDR3: CASSFAGGPDEQFF; size: NA; D: TRBD2; J: TRBJ2-1; V: TRBV7-9
DNA: TGCGCCAGCAGCTTCCATAGCGGGGGCACAGATACGCAGTATTTT; CDR3: CASSFHSGGTDTQYF; size: NA; D: TRBD2; J: TRBJ2-3; V: TRBV5-1
DNA: TGCAGTGCTGGCTCCCCAATCAATGAGCAGTTCTTC; CDR3: CSAGSPINEQFF; size: NA; D: NA; J: TRBJ2-1; V: TRBV20-1
DNA: TGCAGTGCTAGAGATATCGGATCGGAGACCCAGTACTTC; CDR3: CSARDIGSETQYF; size: NA; D: NA; J: TRBJ2-5; V: TRBV20-1
DNA: TGTGCCAGCAGCTTAGTTAGCGGACACTACAATGAGCAGTTCTTC; CDR3: CASSLVSGHYNEQFF; size: NA; D: NA; J: TRBJ2-1; V: TRBV7-2
DNA: TGTACCTGGAGTATTGGGGGCACGGGCACAGATACGCAGTATTTT; CDR3: CTWSIGGTGTDTQYF; size: NA; D: NA; J: TRBJ2-3; V: TRBV30
DNA: TGCAGCGTCTACGGGGGGGATCGTGAAGCTTTCTTT; CDR3: CSVYGGDREAFF; size: NA; D: NA; J: TRBJ1-1; V: TRBV29-1
DNA: TGTGCCTGGAACCAGGGGGTCCCAACTAATGAAAAACTGTTTTTT; CDR3: CAWNQGVPTNEKLFF; size: NA; D: TRBD1; J: TRBJ1-4; V: TRBV30
DNA: TGCGCCAGCAGCCAAGATCGATGGAGGGGTGAGCAGTTCTTC; CDR3: CASSQDRWRGEQFF; size: NA; D: NA; J: TRBJ2-1; V: TRBV4-3
DNA: TGTGCCAGCAGCCAGGGTGTTATTCACAATGAGCAGTTCTTC; CDR3: CASSQGVIHNEQFF; size: NA; D: NA; J: TRBJ2-1; V: TRBV6-6